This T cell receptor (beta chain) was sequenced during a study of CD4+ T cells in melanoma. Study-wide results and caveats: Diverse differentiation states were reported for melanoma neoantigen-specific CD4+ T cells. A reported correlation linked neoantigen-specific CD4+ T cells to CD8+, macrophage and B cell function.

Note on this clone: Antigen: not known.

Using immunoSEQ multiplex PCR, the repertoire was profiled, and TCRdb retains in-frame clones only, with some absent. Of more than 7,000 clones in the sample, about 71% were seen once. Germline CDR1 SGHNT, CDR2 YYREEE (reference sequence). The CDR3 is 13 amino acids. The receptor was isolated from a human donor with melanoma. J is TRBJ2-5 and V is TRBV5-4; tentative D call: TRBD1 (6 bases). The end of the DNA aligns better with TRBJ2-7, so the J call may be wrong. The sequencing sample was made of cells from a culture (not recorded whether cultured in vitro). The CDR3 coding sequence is TGTGCCAGCAGCAGGGGACAAGACTACGAGCAGTACTTC. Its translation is CASSRGQDYEQYF.